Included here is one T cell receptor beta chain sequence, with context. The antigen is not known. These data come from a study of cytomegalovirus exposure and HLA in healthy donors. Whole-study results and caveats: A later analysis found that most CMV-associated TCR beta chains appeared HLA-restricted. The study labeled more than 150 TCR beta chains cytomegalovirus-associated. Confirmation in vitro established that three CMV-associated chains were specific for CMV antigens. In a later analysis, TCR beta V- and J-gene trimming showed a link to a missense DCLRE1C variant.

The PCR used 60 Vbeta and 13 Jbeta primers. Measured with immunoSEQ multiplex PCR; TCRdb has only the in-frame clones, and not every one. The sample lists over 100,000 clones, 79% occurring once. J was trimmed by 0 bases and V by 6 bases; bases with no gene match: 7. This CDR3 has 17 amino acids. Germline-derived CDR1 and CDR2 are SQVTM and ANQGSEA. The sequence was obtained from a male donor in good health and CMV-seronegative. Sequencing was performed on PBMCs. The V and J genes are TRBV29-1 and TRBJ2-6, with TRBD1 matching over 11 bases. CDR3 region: CSVERTGGVSGANVLTF. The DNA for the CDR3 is TGCAGCGTCGAACGGACAGGGGGCGTCTCTGGGGCCAACGTCCTGACTTTC. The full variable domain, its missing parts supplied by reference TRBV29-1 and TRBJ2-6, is SAVISQKPSRDICQRGTSLTIQCQVDSQVTMMFWYRQQPGQSLTLIATANQGSEATYESGFVIDKFPISRPNLTFSTLTVSNMSPEDSSIYLCSVERTGGVSGANVLTFGAGSRLTVL.